This record covers a single T cell receptor beta chain. The data belong to a study of blood T cell repertoires in COVID-19. Study background: T cells, B-cell-depleted T cells, or PBMCs supplied cDNA or gDNA.

The study recruited people aged about 18 to 90 years across around 23 US areas. Researchers sorted participants into cohorts using their self-reported clinical history. What the recovered Cohort 3 donors had was two negative PCRs, clearance, or symptom resolution. V gave up 5 bases and J gave up 1 base; unmatched junction bases: 9. The CDR3 covers 17 residues. Germline lookup yields CDR1 SGHVS and CDR2 FNYEAQ. This table comes from immunoSEQ multiplex PCR, and its TCRdb copy is limited to in-frame clones, with some not included. The table shows 330,000 or so clones, with roughly 87% occurring only once.

The rearrangement links TRBV7-6 to TRBJ2-1; 9 nucleotides match TRBD2. This TCR was recovered from a woman under 40 who had recovered from COVID-19. Specimen: PBMCs or T cells enriched from blood (not recorded which). The CDR3 DNA reads as TGTGCCAGCAGCCTGAACGTAGCGGGAGTGTCCTACAATGAGCAGTTCTTC. Translation: CASSLNVAGVSYNEQFF.